The source of this TCR beta chain is a study of Tregs in tolerant kidney transplant recipients. In germline, CDR1 is PRHDT, CDR2 FYEKMQ (reference sequence). V was pared by 3 bases and J by 5 bases, with 5 bases of the junction left unmatched. This CDR3 contains 16 residues. Data came from immunoSEQ multiplex PCR; TCRdb stores just in-frame clones and leaves some out. The repertoire holds around 16,000 clones, 85% to 95% seen once, with 10% to 15% in the top ten. Thawed PBMCs were FACS-sorted into unstimulated CD4+CD25+CD127- regulatory T cells, CD4+CD25- non-regulatory cells, CD4 and CD8 cells. Sequenced: CD8+ T cells from blood. The V gene is TRBV13, the J gene TRBJ2-3, with TRBD2 matching over 13 bases. The clonotype was recovered from a human donor in good health. This CDR3 reads CASSFRTSGSVDTQYF. CDR3 sequence (DNA): TGTGCCAGCAGCTTCAGGACTAGCGGGAGTGTAGATACGCAGTATTTT.